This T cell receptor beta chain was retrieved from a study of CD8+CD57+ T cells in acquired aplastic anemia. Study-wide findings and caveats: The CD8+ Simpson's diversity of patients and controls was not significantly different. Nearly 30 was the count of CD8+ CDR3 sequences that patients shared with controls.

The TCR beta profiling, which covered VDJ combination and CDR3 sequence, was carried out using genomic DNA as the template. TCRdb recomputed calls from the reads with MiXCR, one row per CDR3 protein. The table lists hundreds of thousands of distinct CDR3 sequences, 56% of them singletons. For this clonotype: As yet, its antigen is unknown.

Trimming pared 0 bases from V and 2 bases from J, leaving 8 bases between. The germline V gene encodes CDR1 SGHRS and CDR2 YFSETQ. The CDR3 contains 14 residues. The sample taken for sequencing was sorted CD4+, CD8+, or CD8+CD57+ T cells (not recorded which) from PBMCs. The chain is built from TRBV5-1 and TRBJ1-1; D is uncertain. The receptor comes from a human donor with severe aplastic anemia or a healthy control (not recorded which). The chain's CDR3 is CASSLGVANTEAFF. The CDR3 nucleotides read TGCGCCAGCAGCTTGGGAGTAGCAAACACTGAAGCTTTCTTT.